The following is a T cell receptor beta chain sequence with its context. V lost 6 bases to trimming and J lost 4 bases, with 13 bases between them. Germline lookup yields CDR1 MNHEY and CDR2 SMNVEV (reference sequence). This CDR3 region has 15 residues. The data derive from a study of OX40 agonist ivuxolimab in advanced cancers. Assay used: immunoSEQ multiplex PCR; TCRdb lists only in-frame clones, some missing. Altogether about 78,000 clones are present, 84% being singletons, with the ten largest covering 0.35% to 0.45%. The TCR comes from an adult with an advanced solid tumor such as melanoma, head and neck, liver or kidney cancer. The chain uses TRBV27 and TRBJ1-6, with D tentatively TRBD1 (5 bases). The source was CD4+ or CD8+ T cells sorted from blood, collected in a trial of the OX40 agonist ivuxolimab. The CDR3 reads CASSPWTYYNSPLHF. CDR3 DNA: TGTGCCAGCAGCCCATGGACATATTATAATTCACCCCTCCACTTT.